This T cell receptor beta chain was sequenced during a study of blood T cells in healthy people across ages. Primed by a sample-barcoded 5' primer and a J-beta primer mix, a second PCR proceeded for about 6 to 11 cycles. TCRdb used MiXCR to reprocess the 5' RACE reads, holding one entry per CDR3 protein. Of more than 800,000 distinct CDR3 sequences listed, around 28% are singletons. The CDR3 sequence is 16 residues long. Germline loops: CDR1 SGHRS, CDR2 YFSETQ. The junction had 9 bases not matched to a gene; V was cut back by 0 bases and J by 7 bases. Turning to this clonotype: This CDR3 fails to terminate in the conserved phenylalanine or tryptophan, so it likely reflects a read error.

The sample was blood. The V call is TRBV5-1, the J call TRBJ2-1; 8 nucleotides match TRBD2. The clonotype originates from a woman of 80 years or more in good health. The CDR3 sequence is CASSLASRGGQNEQFC. The CDR3 coding sequence is TGCGCCAGCAGCTTGGCGAGTCGGGGGGGCCAGAATGAGCAGTTCTGC.